Included here is one T cell receptor beta chain sequence, with context. These data belong to a study of control samples from healthy donors and cancer patients. CDR3 length equals 14 residues. V lost 4 bases and J lost 2, with 11 bases in between. The germline gives CDR1 MGHRA, CDR2 YSYEKL. The method was immunoSEQ multiplex PCR; TCRdb's version includes in-frame clones alone and lacks a portion of them. The top ten hold around an eighth of the sample, which has roughly 120,000 clones, around nine tenths seen once. The sample comprised blood. This TCR was sampled from a man aged 25-45 years in good health. This chain joins TRBV4-1 and TRBJ1-2; D might be TRBD1 (6 bases). CDR3 nucleotide sequence: TGCGCCAGCAGCCGAAGGACAGAGAACTATGGCTACACCTTC. It specifies CASSRRTENYGYTF.